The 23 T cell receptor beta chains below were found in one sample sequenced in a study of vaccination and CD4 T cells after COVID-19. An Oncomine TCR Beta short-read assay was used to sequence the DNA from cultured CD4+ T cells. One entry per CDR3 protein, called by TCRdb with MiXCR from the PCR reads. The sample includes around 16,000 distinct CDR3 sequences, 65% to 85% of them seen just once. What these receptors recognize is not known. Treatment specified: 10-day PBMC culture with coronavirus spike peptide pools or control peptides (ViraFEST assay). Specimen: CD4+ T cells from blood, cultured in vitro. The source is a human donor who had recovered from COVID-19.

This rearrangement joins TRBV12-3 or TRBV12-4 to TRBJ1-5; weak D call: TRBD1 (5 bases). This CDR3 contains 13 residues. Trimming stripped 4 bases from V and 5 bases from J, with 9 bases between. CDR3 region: CASSSRVDQPQHF. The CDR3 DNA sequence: TGTGCCAGCAGTTCCAGGGTGGATCAGCCCCAGCATTTT.

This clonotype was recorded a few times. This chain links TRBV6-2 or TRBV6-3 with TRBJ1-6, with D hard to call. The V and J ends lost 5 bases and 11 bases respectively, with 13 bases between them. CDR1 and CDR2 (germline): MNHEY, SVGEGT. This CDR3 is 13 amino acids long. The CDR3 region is CASSIDGLPPLHF. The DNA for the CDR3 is TGTGCCAGCAGTATAGACGGACTGCCACCCCTCCACTTT.

CDR3 in DNA: TGTGCCAGCAGTTACCGGACAGGGCCTAATCAGCCCCAGCATTTT. Protein: CASSYRTGPNQPQHF. The chain employs TRBV6-5 and TRBJ1-5, with 8 positions matching TRBD1. Germline V gives CDR1 MNHEY, CDR2 SVGAGI. This CDR3 is built from 15 residues. Trimming cost V 2 bases and J 4 bases; bases outside gene matches: 4.

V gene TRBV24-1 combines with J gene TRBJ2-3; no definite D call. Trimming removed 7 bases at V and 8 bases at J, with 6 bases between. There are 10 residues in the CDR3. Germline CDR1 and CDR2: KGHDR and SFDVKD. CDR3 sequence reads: CATRGVTQYF. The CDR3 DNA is TGTGCCACCAGGGGCGTTACGCAGTATTTT.

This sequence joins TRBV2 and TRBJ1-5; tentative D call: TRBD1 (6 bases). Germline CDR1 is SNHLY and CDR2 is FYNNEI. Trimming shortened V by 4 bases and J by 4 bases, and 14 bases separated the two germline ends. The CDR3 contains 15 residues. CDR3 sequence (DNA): TGTGCCAGCAGTGCCCCCGGGACACAGAATCAGCCCCAGCATTTT. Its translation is CASSAPGTQNQPQHF.

For the CDR3, the DNA is TGTGCCAGCAGCCCCGGGGGGGCCCAGAACACTGAAGCTTTCTTT. Translating gives CASSPGGAQNTEAFF. The chain joins TRBV6-2 or TRBV6-3 to TRBJ1-1; possible D gene TRBD1, 6 bases. V lost 6 bases and J 1 base, leaving 15 bases between the germline ends. Germline CDR1 and CDR2: MNHEY and SVGEGT. This CDR3 region has 15 residues.

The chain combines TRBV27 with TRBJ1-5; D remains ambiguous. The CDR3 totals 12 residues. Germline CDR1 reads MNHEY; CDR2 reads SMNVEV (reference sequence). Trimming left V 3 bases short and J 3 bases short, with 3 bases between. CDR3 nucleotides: TGTGCCAGCAGTTTTAACAATCAGCCCCAGCATTTT. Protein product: CASSFNNQPQHF.

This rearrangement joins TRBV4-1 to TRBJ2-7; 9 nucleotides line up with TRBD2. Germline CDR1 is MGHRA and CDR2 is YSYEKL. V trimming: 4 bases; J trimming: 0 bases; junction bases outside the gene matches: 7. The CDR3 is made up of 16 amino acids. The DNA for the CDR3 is TGCGCCAGCAGCCGACAGCCTAGCGGGACCTCCTACGAGCAGTACTTC. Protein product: CASSRQPSGTSYEQYF.

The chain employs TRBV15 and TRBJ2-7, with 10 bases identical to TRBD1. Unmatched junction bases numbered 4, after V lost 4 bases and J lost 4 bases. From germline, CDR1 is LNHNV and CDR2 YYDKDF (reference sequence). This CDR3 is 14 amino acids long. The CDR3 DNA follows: TGTGCCACCAGCATTCCGGGACAGGGGTACGAGCAGTACTTC. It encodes CATSIPGQGYEQYF.

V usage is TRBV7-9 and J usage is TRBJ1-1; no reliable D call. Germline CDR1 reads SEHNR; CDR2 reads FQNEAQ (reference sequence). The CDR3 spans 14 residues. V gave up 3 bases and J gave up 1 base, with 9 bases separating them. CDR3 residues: CASSLPQPNTEAFF. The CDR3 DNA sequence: TGTGCCAGCAGCTTGCCCCAGCCGAACACTGAAGCTTTCTTT.

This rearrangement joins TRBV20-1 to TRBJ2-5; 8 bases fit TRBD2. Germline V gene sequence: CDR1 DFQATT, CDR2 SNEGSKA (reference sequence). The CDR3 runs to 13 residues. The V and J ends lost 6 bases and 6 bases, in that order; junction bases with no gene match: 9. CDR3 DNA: TGCAGTGCCTCGGGAGGGAGGATGCAGACCCAGTACTTC. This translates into CSASGGRMQTQYF.

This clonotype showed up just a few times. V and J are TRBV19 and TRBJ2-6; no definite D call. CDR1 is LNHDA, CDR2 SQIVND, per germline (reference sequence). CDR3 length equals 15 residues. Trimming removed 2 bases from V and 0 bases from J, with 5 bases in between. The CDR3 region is CASSILSSGANVLTF. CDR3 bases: TGTGCCAGTAGTATACTCTCCTCTGGGGCCAACGTCCTGACTTTC. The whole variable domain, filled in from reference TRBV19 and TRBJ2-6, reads DGGITQSPKYLFRKEGQNVTLSCEQNLNHDAMYWYRQDPGQGLRLIYYSQIVNDFQKGDIAEGYSVSREKKESFPLTVTSAQKNPTAFYLCASSILSSGANVLTFGAGSRLTVL.

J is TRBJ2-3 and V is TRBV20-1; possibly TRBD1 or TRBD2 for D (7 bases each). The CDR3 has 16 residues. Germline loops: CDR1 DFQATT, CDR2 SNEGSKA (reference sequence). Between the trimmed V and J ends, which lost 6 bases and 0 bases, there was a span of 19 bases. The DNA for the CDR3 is TGCAGTGCCCCCCAGGGGGGAGGGGTAAGCACAGATACGCAGTATTTT. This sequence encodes CSAPQGGGVSTDTQYF.

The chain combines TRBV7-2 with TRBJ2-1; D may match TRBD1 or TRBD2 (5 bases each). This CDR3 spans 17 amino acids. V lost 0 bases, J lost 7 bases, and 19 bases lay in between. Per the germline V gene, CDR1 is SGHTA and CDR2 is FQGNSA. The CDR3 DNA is TGTGCCAGCAGCTTAGCGGCCTCTAAGGGGCGGGTAAATGAGCAGTTCTTC. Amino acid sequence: CASSLAASKGRVNEQFF.

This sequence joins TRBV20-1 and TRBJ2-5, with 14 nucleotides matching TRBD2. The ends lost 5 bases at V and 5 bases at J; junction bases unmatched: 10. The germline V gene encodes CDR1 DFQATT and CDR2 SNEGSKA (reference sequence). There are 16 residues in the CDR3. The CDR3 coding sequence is TGCAGTGCTTGGACTAGCGGGAGGACCCTCGGGGAGACCCAGTACTTC. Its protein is CSAWTSGRTLGETQYF.

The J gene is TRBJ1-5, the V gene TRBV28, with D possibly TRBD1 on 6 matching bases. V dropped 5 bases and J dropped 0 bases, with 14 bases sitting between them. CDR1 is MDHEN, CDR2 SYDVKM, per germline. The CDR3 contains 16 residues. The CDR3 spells CASSPGDSPSNQPQHF. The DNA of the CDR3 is TGTGCCAGCAGTCCAGGGGACTCACCTAGCAATCAGCCCCAGCATTTT.

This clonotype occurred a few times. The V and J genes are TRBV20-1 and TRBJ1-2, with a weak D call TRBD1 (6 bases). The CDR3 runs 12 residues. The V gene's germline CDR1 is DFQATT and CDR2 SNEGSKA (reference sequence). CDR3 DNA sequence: TGCAGCCCCGGAGGGGGGGCTTATGGCTACACCTTC. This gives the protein CSPGGGAYGYTF.

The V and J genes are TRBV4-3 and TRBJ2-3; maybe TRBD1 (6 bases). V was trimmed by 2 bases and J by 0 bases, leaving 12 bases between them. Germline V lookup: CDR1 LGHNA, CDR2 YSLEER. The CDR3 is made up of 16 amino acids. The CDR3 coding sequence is TGCGCCAGCAGCCAAAACCACAGGGCTAGCACAGATACGCAGTATTTT. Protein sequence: CASSQNHRASTDTQYF.

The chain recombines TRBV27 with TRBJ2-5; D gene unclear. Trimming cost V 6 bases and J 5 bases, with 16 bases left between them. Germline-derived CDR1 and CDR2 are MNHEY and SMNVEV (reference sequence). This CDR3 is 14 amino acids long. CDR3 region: CASRLSSVWETQYF. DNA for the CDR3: TGTGCCAGCAGGCTTTCGTCTGTTTGGGAGACCCAGTACTTC.

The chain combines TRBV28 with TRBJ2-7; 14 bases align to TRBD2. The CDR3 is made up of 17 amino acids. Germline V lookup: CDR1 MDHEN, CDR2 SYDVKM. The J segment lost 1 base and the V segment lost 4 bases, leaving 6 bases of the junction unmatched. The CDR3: CASSSWGLAGESYEQYF. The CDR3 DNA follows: TGTGCCAGCAGTTCCTGGGGACTAGCGGGAGAGTCCTACGAGCAGTACTTC.

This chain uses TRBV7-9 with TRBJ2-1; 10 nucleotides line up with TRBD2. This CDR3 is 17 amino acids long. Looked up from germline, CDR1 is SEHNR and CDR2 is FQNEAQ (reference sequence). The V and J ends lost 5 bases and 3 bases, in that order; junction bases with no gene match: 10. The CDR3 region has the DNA TGTGCCAGCAGCCTTCTAGGCGGACTAGCGGTCTACAATGAGCAGTTCTTC. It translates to CASSLLGGLAVYNEQFF.

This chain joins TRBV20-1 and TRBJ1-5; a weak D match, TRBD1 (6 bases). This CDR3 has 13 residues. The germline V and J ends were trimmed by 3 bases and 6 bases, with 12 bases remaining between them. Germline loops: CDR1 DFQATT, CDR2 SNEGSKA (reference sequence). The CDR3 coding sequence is TGCAGTGCTAGTTGGGGGGCGGTTCAGCCCCAGCATTTT. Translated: CSASWGAVQPQHF.

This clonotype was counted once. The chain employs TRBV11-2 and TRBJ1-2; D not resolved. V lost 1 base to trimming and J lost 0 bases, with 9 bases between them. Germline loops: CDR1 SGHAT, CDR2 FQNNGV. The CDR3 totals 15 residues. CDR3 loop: CASSLGPAANYGYTF. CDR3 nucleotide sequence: TGTGCCAGCAGCTTAGGTCCGGCAGCTAACTATGGCTACACCTTC.